A single sample is the source of the 15 T cell receptor beta chains below, sequenced in a study of T-cell memory formation after mild COVID-19. TCRdb processed the 5' RACE reads anew with MiXCR; each CDR3 protein has one entry. The sample holds hundreds of thousands of distinct CDR3 sequences; about a fifth are singletons and the top ten take around 7.7%. The sequenced material came from PBMCs or a T cell subset sorted from them (not recorded which). The receptors originated from an adult woman who had mild COVID-19 (a few samples of this study predate the infection). Cell type and time point are not known.

CDR3 DNA: TGTGCCAGCAGTCAAACCCTAGCGGGATTGGGCAATGAGCAGTTCTTC. This gives the protein CASSQTLAGLGNEQFF. The rearrangement joins TRBV12-3 or TRBV12-4 to TRBJ2-1, with TRBD2 matching over 9 bases. J lost 6 bases, V lost 5 bases, and 11 bases had no gene match. CDR3 length: 16 amino acids.

This clonotype was observed a handful of times. The CDR3 DNA follows: TGTGCCAGCACCGGGGACCCGGGATCGACTGAAGCTTTCTTT. Protein product: CASTGDPGSTEAFF. The chain employs TRBV2 and TRBJ1-1; tentatively, D is TRBD1 (5 bases). The CDR3 extends over 14 amino acids. The V gene's germline CDR1 is SNHLY and CDR2 FYNNEI. V was clipped by 7 bases and J by 5 bases, with 17 bases between them.

This clonotype turned up a few times. The chain joins TRBV5-1 to TRBJ2-1, with TRBD1 matching over 9 bases. J was trimmed by 3 bases and V by 3 bases; bases with no gene match: 7. The germline V gene has CDR1 SGHRS and CDR2 YFSETQ. The CDR3 has 16 amino acids. The CDR3 DNA reads TGCGCCAGCAGCTCCTGGCCGGGACAGGGCTACAATGAGCAGTTCTTC. Translating gives CASSSWPGQGYNEQFF.

Many counts were recorded for this clonotype. This chain joins TRBV10-3 and TRBJ2-7, with no clear D. V was cut by 8 bases and J by 1 base, with 9 bases left in between. The CDR3 totals 12 residues. Germline CDR1 ENHRY, CDR2 SYGVKD. The CDR3 sequence: CAIGKVSYEQYF. DNA for the CDR3: TGTGCCATCGGTAAAGTTTCCTACGAGCAGTACTTC.

This rearrangement joins TRBV11-2 to TRBJ1-1, with a possible D match to TRBD1 (5 bases). Per the germline V gene, CDR1 is SGHAT and CDR2 is FQNNGV. This CDR3 is 12 amino acids long. V was clipped by 5 bases and J by 6 bases, with 10 bases between them. In nucleotides, the CDR3 is TGTGCCAGCAGCATGGGGGAGGCTGAAGCTTTCTTT. Its translation is CASSMGEAEAFF.

This clonotype was counted many times. The rearrangement uses TRBV7-8 and TRBJ2-1; the match to TRBD1 covers 8 bases. The junction had 16 bases not matched to a gene; V was cut back by 5 bases and J by 7 bases. The CDR3 totals 17 residues. Per the germline V gene, CDR1 is SGHVS and CDR2 is FQNEAQ. The CDR3 loop is CASSANPGTGLKNEQFF. In DNA, the CDR3 is TGTGCCAGCAGCGCGAACCCCGGGACAGGCTTGAAGAATGAGCAGTTCTTC.

The V call is TRBV10-3, the J call TRBJ2-7, with 8 bases fitting TRBD1. Germline-derived CDR1 and CDR2 are ENHRY and SYGVKD. This CDR3 region has 13 residues. The trim removed 10 bases at V and 5 bases at J, leaving 10 bases unmatched. The CDR3 reads CASSRDRFDEQYF. The DNA of the CDR3 is TGTGCCAGCTCCCGGGACAGGTTTGACGAGCAGTACTTC.

The chain links TRBV18 to TRBJ2-7; possible D gene TRBD1, 7 bases. CDR3 size: 15 residues. Germline V gene lookup returns CDR1 KGHSH and CDR2 LQKENI. With 5 bases removed from V and 3 bases from J, the gap between germline ends came to 17 bases. The CDR3 loop is CASSSSRGTVYEQYF. CDR3 nucleotide sequence: TGTGCCAGCTCATCTAGCCGGGGGACAGTCTACGAGCAGTACTTC.

This sequence joins TRBV7-9 and TRBJ2-1, with unresolved D. The CDR3 spans 14 residues. The V and J ends lost 2 bases and 3 bases respectively, with 8 bases between them. Looked up from germline, CDR1 is SEHNR and CDR2 is FQNEAQ (reference sequence). The CDR3 DNA reads as TGTGCCAGCAGCTTACCGGTGGGCTACAATGAGCAGTTCTTC. This gives the protein CASSLPVGYNEQFF.

This chain links TRBV7-9 with TRBJ2-1; D unresolved. Trimming cost V 5 bases and J 4 bases, with 15 bases left between them. CDR3 size: 15 residues. Germline loops: CDR1 SEHNR, CDR2 FQNEAQ (reference sequence). The chain's CDR3 is CASSPPLSVYNEQFF. The CDR3 coding sequence is TGTGCCAGCAGCCCTCCTCTGTCGGTTTACAATGAGCAGTTCTTC.

This clonotype was observed a single time. The genes are TRBV2 and TRBJ2-7; 8 bases match TRBD1. From germline, CDR1 is SNHLY and CDR2 FYNNEI. Losses at the gene ends were 6 bases for V and 7 bases for J; bases not matched to a gene: 5. This CDR3 has 12 amino acids. The CDR3 loop is CASRGRGQEQYF. As DNA, the CDR3 is TGTGCCAGCAGGGGCAGGGGGCAGGAGCAGTACTTC.

The chain joins TRBV12-3 or TRBV12-4 to TRBJ1-2; no firm D call. V was trimmed by 6 bases and J by 4 bases, leaving 12 bases between them. The CDR3 loop spans 13 amino acids. The CDR3 nucleotides read TGTGCCAGCAGGCGCGGGATCACCTATGGCTACACCTTC. It specifies CASRRGITYGYTF.

The chain carries TRBV20-1 and TRBJ2-1, with no clear D. V was cut by 2 bases and J by 0 bases, with 11 bases left in between. The CDR3 loop spans 15 amino acids. Germline CDR1 is DFQATT and CDR2 is SNEGSKA (reference sequence). The CDR3 DNA follows: TGCAGTGCTAGAATAGGGTCCCTCTCCTACAATGAGCAGTTCTTC. It yields the protein CSARIGSLSYNEQFF.

The chain carries TRBV24-1 and TRBJ1-5; TRBD1 is a possible D gene (5 bases). CDR1 and CDR2 from the germline V gene are KGHDR and SFDVKD. The CDR3 sequence is 13 residues long. Trimming took 7 bases from V and 7 from J, leaving 13 bases between them. CDR3 DNA: TGTGCCACCAGGGAGGGGAATGGGCAGCCCCAGCATTTT. Its translation: CATREGNGQPQHF.

V is TRBV20-1 and J is TRBJ2-1; no definite D call. The length of the CDR3 is 14 residues. Trimming pared 0 bases from V and 9 bases from J, leaving 15 bases between. Germline lookup yields CDR1 DFQATT and CDR2 SNEGSKA (reference sequence). The CDR3 DNA reads as TGCAGTGCTAGAGATGCTAGGGCGACCTTTGAGCAGTTCTTC. It translates to CSARDARATFEQFF.